This TCR beta chain was recovered during a study of blood T cell repertoires in COVID-19. The wider study: Italy, Spain and the United States were the sources of the convalescent and acute COVID-19 samples. From T cells, B-cell-depleted T cells, or PBMCs came the material, which was cDNA or gDNA.

Germline values: CDR1 MDHEN, CDR2 SYDVKM. The CDR3 contains 16 residues. The trim removed 4 bases at V and 1 base at J, leaving 9 bases unmatched. The table came from immunoSEQ multiplex PCR; TCRdb's copy has only in-frame clones and leaves some out. The sample shows approximately 130,000 clones, 80% to 90% of them seen only once. Sequenced input: peripheral blood. The sequence derives from a man in his sixties or seventies with active or convalescent COVID-19. V usage is TRBV28 and J usage is TRBJ2-5; 7 nucleotides agree with TRBD2. CDR3 in amino acids: CASSSPMTSFQETQYF. CDR3 nucleotides: TGTGCCAGCAGTTCCCCTATGACTAGCTTCCAAGAGACCCAGTACTTC.